This T cell receptor (beta chain) originates from a study of cytomegalovirus exposure and HLA in healthy donors. Whole-study context: The early release's HLA-typed donors yielded tens of millions of unique TCRs.

Donors counted as nominally healthy when sampled, yet unrecorded immune exposures were likely. Use of 60 Vbeta and 13 Jbeta primers characterized the PCR. Clones were read by immunoSEQ multiplex PCR, and TCRdb kept only the in-frame ones, dropping some. The table shows hundreds of thousands of clones, with less than 85% occurring only once. CDR3 length equals 15 residues. V lost 2 bases and J 0 bases, leaving 9 bases between the germline ends. Germline lookup yields CDR1 SGHKS and CDR2 YYEKEE (reference sequence). The chain uses TRBV5-5 and TRBJ1-3, with a weak D call TRBD1 (6 bases). Input material: PBMCs. The sequence came from a man aged 18 to 29 in good health and CMV-seronegative. The CDR3 reads CASSFGQSSGNTIYF. The CDR3 DNA follows: TGTGCCAGCAGCTTCGGACAGAGCTCTGGAAACACCATATATTTT.